These T cell receptor beta chains were read from a single sample in a study of T cell repertoires in ileal Crohn's disease. TCRdb keeps only in-frame clones here, not all; method: immunoSEQ multiplex PCR. Of approximately 12,000 clones listed, around 77% were seen once; the top ten hold less than 5.5%. The sequencing sample was made of ileal tissue. The receptors come from an adult with Crohn's disease. Each CDR3 is given with its conserved first and last residue. A D gene is named only where the DNA matches it firmly. The listing skips clone size in some rows; elsewhere it reads once, few, many or a size class.

j_call clone_size d_call v_call cdr3_aa cdr3_nt
TRBJ1-5 . . TRBV6-1 CASSEGVWQGYQPQHF TGTGCCAGCAGTGAAGGGGTTTGGCAGGGGTATCAGCCCCAGCATTTT
TRBJ2-1 few TRBD2 TRBV5-6 CASRKIAGENNEQFF TGTGCCAGCAGGAAAATAGCGGGAGAGAACAATGAGCAGTTCTTC
TRBJ2-2 . TRBD2 TRBV5-1 CASSLVAGGAGELFF TGCGCCAGCAGCTTGGTGGCGGGGGGTGCCGGGGAGCTGTTTTTT
TRBJ2-1 . . TRBV11-3 CASSFNIHNEQFF TGTGCCAGCAGCTTCAACATACACAATGAGCAGTTCTTC
TRBJ1-5 . . TRBV6-6 CASSYTQQGQPQHF TGTGCCAGCAGTTACACCCAACAGGGTCAGCCCCAGCATTTT
TRBJ1-1 . TRBD1 TRBV9 CASSPRTGKNTEAFF TGTGCCAGCAGCCCACGGACAGGAAAGAACACTGAAGCTTTCTTT
TRBJ1-5 . TRBD1 TRBV5-6 CASSSDRGNNQPQHF TGTGCCAGCAGCAGCGACAGGGGCAACAATCAGCCCCAGCATTTT
TRBJ2-7 . . TRBV4-2 CASSQDVAREGSYEQYF TGTGCCAGCAGCCAAGACGTGGCGCGAGAGGGATCCTACGAGCAGTACTTC
TRBJ2-1 . . TRBV11-2 CASSLRAAGAEFF TGTGCCAGCAGCTTAAGAGCGGCGGGGGCGGAGTTCTTC
TRBJ2-7 . TRBD2 TRBV29-1 CSVGQELAGGSGQYF TGCAGCGTCGGACAAGAACTAGCGGGAGGATCAGGGCAGTACTTC
TRBJ1-2 few . TRBV5-1 CASSPGLTYGYTF TGCGCCAGCAGCCCGGGACTTACCTATGGCTACACCTTC
TRBJ1-1 once . TRBV5-1 CASSLAPFSGTEAFF TGCGCCAGCAGCTTGGCTCCCTTCTCAGGAACTGAAGCTTTCTTT
TRBJ1-2 few . TRBV10-3 CATEAGQGNGYTF TGTGCCACCGAAGCGGGTCAGGGAAACGGCTACACCTTC
TRBJ2-1 . TRBD2 TRBV11-1 CASRYTGTSGRDEQFF TGTGCCAGCAGGTACACAGGGACTAGCGGGAGGGACGAGCAGTTCTTC
TRBJ2-1 . TRBD2 TRBV2 CASRGPEASGPWGQFF TGTGCCAGCAGGGGACCTGAGGCTAGCGGGCCCTGGGGGCAGTTCTTC
TRBJ2-5 . TRBD1 TRBV2 CASSYGTGEETQYF TGTGCCAGCAGTTACGGGACAGGGGAAGAGACCCAGTACTTC
TRBJ1-5 . . TRBV7-9 CASSLGGSTVGQPQHF TGTGCCAGCAGCTTAGGTGGGAGCACCGTGGGTCAGCCCCAGCATTTT
TRBJ1-3 few . TRBV7-9 CASSSSDSLSGNTIYF TGTGCCAGCAGCTCATCGGACAGCCTCTCTGGAAACACCATATATTTT
TRBJ1-2 . . TRBV6-5 CASRDSVRGYTF TGTGCCAGCAGGGACTCCGTGAGGGGCTACACCTTC
TRBJ2-7 once . TRBV11-3 CASSPSIRGYEQYF TGTGCCAGCAGCCCCTCCATTAGGGGGTACGAGCAGTACTTC
TRBJ1-5 . . TRBV28 CASSSTGSGQPQHF TGTGCCAGCAGTTCGACAGGTAGTGGACAGCCCCAGCATTTT
TRBJ2-2 once TRBD2 TRBV6-5 CASSYESGGVTGELFF TGTGCCAGCAGTTACGAAAGCGGGGGGGTCACCGGGGAGCTGTTTTTT
TRBJ2-2 . . TRBV30 CAWSVKPGQATGELFF TGTGCCTGGAGTGTCAAGCCCGGACAAGCCACCGGGGAGCTGTTTTTT
TRBJ2-1 . TRBD2 TRBV6-1 CASSEEATSGGYNEQFF TGTGCCAGCAGTGAAGAAGCCACTAGCGGGGGGTACAATGAGCAGTTCTTC
TRBJ1-2 . TRBD1 TRBV5-1 CASGQDGNYGYTF TGCGCCAGCGGACAGGACGGGAACTATGGCTACACCTTC
TRBJ1-2 . . TRBV13 CASSSRQRYGYTF TGTGCCAGCAGCTCACGACAGCGCTATGGCTACACCTTC
TRBJ2-3 . TRBD2 TRBV6-1 CASSPAGGGTQYF TGTGCCAGCAGTCCCGCGGGGGGCGGCACGCAGTATTTT
TRBJ2-7 . . TRBV2 CASSSWTRDEQYF TGTGCCAGCAGTTCTTGGACGCGGGACGAGCAGTACTTC
TRBJ2-7 once . TRBV10-3 CAISESAIPSYEQYF TGTGCCATCAGTGAGTCAGCGATTCCATCCTACGAGCAGTACTTC
TRBJ1-2 once TRBD1 TRBV27 CASSVTGGRGYGYTF TGTGCCAGCAGTGTCACAGGGGGCAGAGGCTATGGCTACACCTTC
TRBJ2-2 once TRBD2 TRBV13 CASSRGSGDGAGELFF TGTGCCAGCAGCCGCGGTAGCGGGGATGGGGCCGGGGAGCTGTTTTTT
TRBJ2-7 . . TRBV15 CATSRDRRGASYEQYF TGTGCCACCAGCAGAGATAGACGGGGGGCTTCCTACGAGCAGTACTTC
TRBJ2-1 . . TRBV4-1 CASSQDPRSNRAVYNEQFF TGCGCCAGCAGCCAAGATCCCCGTTCGAACAGGGCGGTCTACAATGAGCAGTTCTTC
TRBJ2-7 . . TRBV27 CASSPGWEFVYEQYF TGTGCCAGCAGCCCAGGCTGGGAGTTCGTTTACGAGCAGTACTTC
TRBJ2-1 . TRBD1 TRBV7-8 CASSQGARGINEQFF TGTGCCAGCAGCCAGGGGGCGCGAGGGATCAATGAGCAGTTCTTC
TRBJ1-2 . . TRBV28 CASSPRGYESYTF TGTGCCAGCAGCCCCAGGGGATACGAGAGCTACACCTTC
TRBJ1-6 . . TRBV30 CAWSLDSSPLHF TGTGCCTGGAGTCTGGACAGCTCACCCCTCCACTTT
TRBJ2-5 . TRBD2 TRBV6-4 CATSRSGLGREETQYF TGTGCCACCAGTCGGTCTGGACTAGGGCGGGAAGAGACCCAGTACTTC
TRBJ1-2 . . TRBV30 CAWSKGSGGGYGYTF TGTGCCTGGAGTAAGGGATCTGGGGGGGGCTATGGCTACACCTTC
TRBJ1-6 medium-sized . TRBV6-1 CASSDVYSPLHF TGTGCCAGCAGTGATGTATATTCACCCCTCCACTTT
TRBJ2-1 . TRBD1 TRBV28 CASKKDREGQFF TGTGCCAGCAAAAAAGACAGGGAAGGGCAGTTCTTC
TRBJ2-7 . TRBD2 TRBV6-1 CASSVTSGIGEQYF TGTGCCAGCAGTGTTACTAGCGGGATTGGCGAGCAGTACTTC
TRBJ1-1 . . TRBV5-1 CASSPTSGYTEAFF TGCGCCAGCAGCCCGACAAGCGGGTACACTGAAGCTTTCTTT
TRBJ2-5 . . TRBV30 CAWSGGEETQYF TGTGCCTGGAGTGGCGGGGAAGAGACCCAGTACTTC
TRBJ2-6 few . TRBV19 CASSIQGPGANVLTF TGTGCCAGTAGTATACAGGGTCCTGGGGCCAACGTCCTGACTTTC
TRBJ1-1 . . TRBV19 CASSIKGDTEAFF TGTGCCAGTAGTATTAAGGGGGACACTGAAGCTTTCTTT
TRBJ2-7 . TRBD2 TRBV5-6 CASSLGLAGVLLSYEQYF TGTGCCAGCAGCCTGGGACTAGCGGGGGTCTTACTCTCCTACGAGCAGTACTTC
TRBJ1-2 . TRBD1 TRBV4-1 CASSQDAGQVAGYTF TGCGCCAGCAGCCAAGACGCAGGACAGGTTGCTGGCTACACCTTC
TRBJ2-3 . . TRBV5-4 CASSLTAASTDTQYF TGTGCCAGCAGCCTGACAGCCGCGAGCACAGATACGCAGTATTTT
TRBJ2-7 . TRBD2 TRBV2 CASREAGTSGTYEQYF TGTGCCAGCAGAGAAGCCGGGACTAGCGGAACCTACGAGCAGTACTTC
TRBJ2-7 . . TRBV20-1 CSARQGNEQYF TGCAGTGCTAGGCAGGGAAACGAGCAGTACTTC
TRBJ2-7 . TRBD2 TRBV7-2 CASRFSLAGDYEQYF TGTGCCAGCAGGTTTAGTCTAGCGGGGGACTACGAGCAGTACTTC
TRBJ2-5 . TRBD2 TRBV7-7 CASSFASGQETQYF TGTGCTAGCAGCTTTGCTAGCGGCCAAGAGACCCAGTACTTC